The entry that follows covers one T cell receptor (beta chain) sequence. The antigen is undetermined. The data derive from a study of T-cell memory formation after mild COVID-19. The study's findings and limits: CM and EM subsets held most contracting CD4+ clones; EMRA held CD8+ ones. Specificity for SARS-CoV-2 was not confirmed among the second-wave clones peaking on day 37. Later expanders leaned toward CD4+, whereas clones contracting from day 15 to 85 were balanced CD4/CD8.

CDR3 length: 13 amino acids. The germline V and J ends were trimmed by 3 bases and 5 bases, with 7 bases remaining between them. The germline V gene has CDR1 KGHDR and CDR2 SFDVKD. Each CDR3 protein is one row after TCRdb ran MiXCR on the 5' RACE reads. Of 100,000 to 150,000 distinct CDR3 sequences in the sample, approximately 6.2% were seen once. The TCR originated in an adult woman who had mild COVID-19 (a few samples of this study predate the infection). Cell type and time point are not known. Sequenced input: PBMCs or a T cell subset sorted from them (not recorded which). The chain uses TRBV24-1 and TRBJ2-1; no reliable D call. The CDR3 region has the DNA TGTGCCACCAGTGATCCCAATAACAATGAGCAGTTCTTC. Its translation: CATSDPNNNEQFF.